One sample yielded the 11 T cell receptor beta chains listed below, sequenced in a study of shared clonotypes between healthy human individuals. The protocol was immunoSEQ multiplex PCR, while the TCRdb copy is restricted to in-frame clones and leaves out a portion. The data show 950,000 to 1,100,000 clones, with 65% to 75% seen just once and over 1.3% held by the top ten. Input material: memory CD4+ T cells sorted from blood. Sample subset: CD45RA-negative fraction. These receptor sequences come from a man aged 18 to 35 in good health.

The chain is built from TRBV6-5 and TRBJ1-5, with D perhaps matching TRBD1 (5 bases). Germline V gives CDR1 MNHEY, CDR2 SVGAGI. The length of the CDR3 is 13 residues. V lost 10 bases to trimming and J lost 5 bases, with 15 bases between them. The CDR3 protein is CATGARNHQPQHF. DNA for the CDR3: TGTGCCACCGGGGCCCGGAATCATCAGCCCCAGCATTTT.

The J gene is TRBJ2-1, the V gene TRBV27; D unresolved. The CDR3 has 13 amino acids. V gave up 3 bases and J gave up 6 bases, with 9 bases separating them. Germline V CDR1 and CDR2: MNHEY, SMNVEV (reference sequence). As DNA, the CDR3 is TGTGCCAGCAGTTTTTTGGGCGGCAATGAGCAGTTCTTC. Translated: CASSFLGGNEQFF.

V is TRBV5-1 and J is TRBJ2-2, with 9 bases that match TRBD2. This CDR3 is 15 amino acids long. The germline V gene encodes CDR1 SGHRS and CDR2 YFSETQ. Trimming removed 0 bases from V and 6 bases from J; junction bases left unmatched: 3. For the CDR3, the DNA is TGCGCCAGCAGCTTGGCCGGCGGGGGGGCCGGGGAGCTGTTTTTT. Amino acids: CASSLAGGGAGELFF.

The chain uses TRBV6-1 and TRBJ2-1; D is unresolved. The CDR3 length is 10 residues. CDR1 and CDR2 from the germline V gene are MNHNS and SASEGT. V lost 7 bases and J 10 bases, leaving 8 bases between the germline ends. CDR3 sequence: CASNVLEQFF. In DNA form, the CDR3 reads TGTGCCAGCAATGTTCTAGAGCAGTTCTTC.

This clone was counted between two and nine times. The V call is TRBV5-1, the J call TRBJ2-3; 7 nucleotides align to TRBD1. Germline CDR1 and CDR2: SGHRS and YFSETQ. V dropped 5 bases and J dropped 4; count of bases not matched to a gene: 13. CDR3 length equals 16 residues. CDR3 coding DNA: TGCGCCAGCAGATCCGGAGAGGGGGCAGGCGCAGATACGCAGTATTTT. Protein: CASRSGEGAGADTQYF.

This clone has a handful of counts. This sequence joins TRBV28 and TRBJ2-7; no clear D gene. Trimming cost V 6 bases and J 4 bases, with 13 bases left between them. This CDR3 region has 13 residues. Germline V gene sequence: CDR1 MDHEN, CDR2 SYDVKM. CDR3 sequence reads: CASRLSSAYEQYF. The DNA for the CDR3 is TGTGCCAGCAGGCTAAGTTCCGCGTACGAGCAGTACTTC.

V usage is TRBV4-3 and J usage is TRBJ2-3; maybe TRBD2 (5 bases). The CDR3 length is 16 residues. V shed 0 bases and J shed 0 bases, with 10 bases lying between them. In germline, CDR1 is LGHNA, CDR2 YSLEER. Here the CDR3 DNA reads TGCGCCAGCAGCCAAGATATCGGCGGGAGCACAGATACGCAGTATTTT. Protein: CASSQDIGGSTDTQYF.

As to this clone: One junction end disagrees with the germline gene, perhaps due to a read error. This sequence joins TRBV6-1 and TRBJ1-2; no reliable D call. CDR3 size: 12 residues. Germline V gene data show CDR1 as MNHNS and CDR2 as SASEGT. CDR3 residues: CASSEVRAGSIF. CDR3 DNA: TGTGCCAGCAGTGAAGTACGGGCGGGTAGCATCTTC.

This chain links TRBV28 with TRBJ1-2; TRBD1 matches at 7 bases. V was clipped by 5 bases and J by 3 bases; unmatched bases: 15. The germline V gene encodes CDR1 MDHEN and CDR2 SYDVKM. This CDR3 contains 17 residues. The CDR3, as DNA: TGTGCCAGCAGTCCTACAGGGGTGGGGACTGTAGACTATGGCTACACCTTC. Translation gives CASSPTGVGTVDYGYTF.

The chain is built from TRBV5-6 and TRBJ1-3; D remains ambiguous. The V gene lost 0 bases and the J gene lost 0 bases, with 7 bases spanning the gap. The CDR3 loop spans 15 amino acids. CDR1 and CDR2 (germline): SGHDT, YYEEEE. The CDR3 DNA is TGTGCCAGCAGCTTGGTGGGTCTCTCTGGAAACACCATATATTTT. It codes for CASSLVGLSGNTIYF.

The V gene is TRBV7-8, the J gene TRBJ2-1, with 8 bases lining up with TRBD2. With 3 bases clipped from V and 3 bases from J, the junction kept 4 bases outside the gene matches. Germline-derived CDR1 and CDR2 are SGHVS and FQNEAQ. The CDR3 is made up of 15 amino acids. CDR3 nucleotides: TGTGCCAGCAGCTTGAGCGGGGGACTCTACAATGAGCAGTTCTTC. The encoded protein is CASSLSGGLYNEQFF.